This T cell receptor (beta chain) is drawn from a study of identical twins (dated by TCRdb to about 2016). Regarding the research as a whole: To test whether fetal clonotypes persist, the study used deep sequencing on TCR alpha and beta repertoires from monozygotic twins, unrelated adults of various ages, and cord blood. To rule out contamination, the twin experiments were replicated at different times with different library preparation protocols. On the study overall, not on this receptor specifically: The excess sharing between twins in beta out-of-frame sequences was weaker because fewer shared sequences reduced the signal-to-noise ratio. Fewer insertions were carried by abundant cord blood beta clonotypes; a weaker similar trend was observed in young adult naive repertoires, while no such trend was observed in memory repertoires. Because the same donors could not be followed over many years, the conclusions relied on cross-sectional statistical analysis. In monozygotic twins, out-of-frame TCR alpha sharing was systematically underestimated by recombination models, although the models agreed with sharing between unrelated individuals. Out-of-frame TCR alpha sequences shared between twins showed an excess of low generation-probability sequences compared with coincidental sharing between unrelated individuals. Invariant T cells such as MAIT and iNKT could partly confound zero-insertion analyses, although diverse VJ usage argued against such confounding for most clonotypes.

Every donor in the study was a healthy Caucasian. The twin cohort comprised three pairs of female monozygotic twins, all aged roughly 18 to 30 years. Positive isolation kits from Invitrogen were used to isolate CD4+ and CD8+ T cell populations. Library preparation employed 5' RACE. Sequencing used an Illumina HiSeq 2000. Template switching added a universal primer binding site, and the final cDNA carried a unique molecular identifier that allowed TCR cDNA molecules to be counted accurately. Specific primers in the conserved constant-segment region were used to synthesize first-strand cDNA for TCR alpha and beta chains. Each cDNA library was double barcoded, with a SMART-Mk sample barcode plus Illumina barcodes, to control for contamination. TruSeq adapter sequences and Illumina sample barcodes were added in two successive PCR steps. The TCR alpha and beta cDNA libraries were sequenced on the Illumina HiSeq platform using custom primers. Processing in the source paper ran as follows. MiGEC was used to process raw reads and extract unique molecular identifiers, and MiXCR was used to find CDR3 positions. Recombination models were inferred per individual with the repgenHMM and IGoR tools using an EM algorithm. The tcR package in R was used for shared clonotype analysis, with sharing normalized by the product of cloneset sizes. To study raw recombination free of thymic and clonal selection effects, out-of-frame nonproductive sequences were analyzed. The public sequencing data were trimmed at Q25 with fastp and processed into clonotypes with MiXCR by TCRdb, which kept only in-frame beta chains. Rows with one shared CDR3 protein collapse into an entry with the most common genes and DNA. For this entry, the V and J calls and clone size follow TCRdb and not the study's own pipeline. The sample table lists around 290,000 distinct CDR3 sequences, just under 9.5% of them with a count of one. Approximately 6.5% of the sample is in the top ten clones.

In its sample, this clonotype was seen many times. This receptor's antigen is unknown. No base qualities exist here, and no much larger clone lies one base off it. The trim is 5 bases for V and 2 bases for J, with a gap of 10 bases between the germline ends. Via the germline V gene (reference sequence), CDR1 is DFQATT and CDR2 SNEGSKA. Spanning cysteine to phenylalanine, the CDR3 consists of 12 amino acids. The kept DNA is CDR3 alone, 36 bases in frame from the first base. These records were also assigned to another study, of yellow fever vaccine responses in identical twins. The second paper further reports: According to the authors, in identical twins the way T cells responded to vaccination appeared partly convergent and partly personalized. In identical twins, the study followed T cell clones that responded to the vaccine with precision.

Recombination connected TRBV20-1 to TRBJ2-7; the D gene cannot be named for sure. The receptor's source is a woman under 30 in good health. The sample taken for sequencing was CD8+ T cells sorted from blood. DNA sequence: TGCAGTGCTTCGGGCTCCCCCTACGAGCAGTACTTC. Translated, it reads CSASGSPYEQYF.